This T cell receptor beta chain was sequenced for a study of PD-L1 blockade in urothelial cancer. Study at large: Patients had been given 0 to 3 earlier chemotherapy regimens.

Clones were sequenced by immunoSEQ multiplex PCR, and TCRdb holds only the in-frame ones, with some missing. The table has 100,000 to 150,000 clones, more than 75% seen once; the top ten hold about 2.4%. This clone was counted a single time. V lost 6 bases to trimming and J lost 2 bases, with 11 bases between them. Per germline, CDR1 SGDLS and CDR2 YYNGEE. The CDR3 contains 13 residues. Described time point: peripheral blood 6 weeks after treatment start. The sequence came from a man aged 45 to 65 with urothelial cancer. This specimen consisted of PBMCs, obtained around atezolizumab (anti-PD-L1) treatment. The chain uses TRBV9 and TRBJ2-5; D is perhaps TRBD2 (5 bases). The CDR3 DNA is TGTGCCAGCACCCGGGGAGTACAAGAGACCCAGTACTTC. Protein: CASTRGVQETQYF.